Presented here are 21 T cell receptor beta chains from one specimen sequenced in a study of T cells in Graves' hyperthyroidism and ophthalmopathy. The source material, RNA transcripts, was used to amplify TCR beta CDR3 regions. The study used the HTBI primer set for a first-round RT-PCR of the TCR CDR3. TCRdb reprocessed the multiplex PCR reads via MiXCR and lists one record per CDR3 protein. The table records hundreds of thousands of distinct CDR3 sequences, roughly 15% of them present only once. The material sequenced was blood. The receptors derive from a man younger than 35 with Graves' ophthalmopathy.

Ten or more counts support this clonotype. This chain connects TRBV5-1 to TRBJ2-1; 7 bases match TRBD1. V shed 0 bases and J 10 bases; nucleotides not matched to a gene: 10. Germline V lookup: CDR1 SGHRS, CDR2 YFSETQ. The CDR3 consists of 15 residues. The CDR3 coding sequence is TGCGCCAGCAGCTTGGCCGCGACAGGGTCCGGGGAGCAGTTCTTC. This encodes CASSLAATGSGEQFF.

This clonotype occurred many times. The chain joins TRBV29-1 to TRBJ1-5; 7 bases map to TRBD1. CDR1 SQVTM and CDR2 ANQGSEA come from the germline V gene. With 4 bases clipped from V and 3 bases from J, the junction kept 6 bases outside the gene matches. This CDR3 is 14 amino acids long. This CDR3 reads CSVGEGAFNQPQHF. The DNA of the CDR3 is TGCAGCGTTGGGGAGGGGGCTTTCAATCAGCCCCAGCATTTT.

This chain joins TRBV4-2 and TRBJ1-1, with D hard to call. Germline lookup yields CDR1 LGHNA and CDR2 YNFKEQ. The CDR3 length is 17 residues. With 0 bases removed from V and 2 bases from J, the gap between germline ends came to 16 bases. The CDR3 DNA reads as TGTGCCAGCAGCCAAGACTTGAGGGTAGTATTCAACACTGAAGCTTTCTTT. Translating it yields CASSQDLRVVFNTEAFF.

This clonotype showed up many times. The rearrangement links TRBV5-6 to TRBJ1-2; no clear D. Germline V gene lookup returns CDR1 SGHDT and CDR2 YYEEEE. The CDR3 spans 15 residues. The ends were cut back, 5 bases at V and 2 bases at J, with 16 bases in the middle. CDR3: CASRPADMPNYGYTF. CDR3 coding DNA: TGTGCCAGCAGACCAGCCGACATGCCAAACTATGGCTACACCTTC.

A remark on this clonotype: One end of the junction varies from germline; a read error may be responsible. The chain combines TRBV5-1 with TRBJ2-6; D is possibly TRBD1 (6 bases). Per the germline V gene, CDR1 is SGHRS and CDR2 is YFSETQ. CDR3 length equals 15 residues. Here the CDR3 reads CASSIRTVMSSALTF. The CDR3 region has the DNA TGTGCCAGCAGCATTCGGACAGTGATGTCTTCCGCCCTGACTTTC.

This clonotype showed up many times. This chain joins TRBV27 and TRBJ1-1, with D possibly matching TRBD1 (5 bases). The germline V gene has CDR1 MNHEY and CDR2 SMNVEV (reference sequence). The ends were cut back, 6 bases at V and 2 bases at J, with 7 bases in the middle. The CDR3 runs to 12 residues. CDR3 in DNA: TGTGCCAGCAGGGGGGGTAACACTGAAGCTTTCTTT. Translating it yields CASRGGNTEAFF.

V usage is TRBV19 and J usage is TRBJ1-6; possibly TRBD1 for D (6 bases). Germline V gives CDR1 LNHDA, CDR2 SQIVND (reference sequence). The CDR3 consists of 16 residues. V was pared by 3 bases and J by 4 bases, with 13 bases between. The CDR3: CASSMSGGAYNSPLHF. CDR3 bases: TGTGCCAGTAGTATGTCGGGGGGCGCGTATAATTCACCCCTCCACTTT.

CDR3 residues: CASSVRQLGNTIYF. CDR3 DNA: TGTGCCAGCAGTGTACGACAATTGGGGAACACCATATATTTT. This sequence joins TRBV2 and TRBJ1-3; D is undetermined. CDR3 length: 14 residues. The germline gives CDR1 SNHLY, CDR2 FYNNEI. V was clipped by 4 bases and J by 7 bases, with 14 bases between them.

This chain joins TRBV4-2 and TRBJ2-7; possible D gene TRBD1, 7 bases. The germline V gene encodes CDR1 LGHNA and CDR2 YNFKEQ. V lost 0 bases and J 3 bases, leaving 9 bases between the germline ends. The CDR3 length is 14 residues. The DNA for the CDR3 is TGTGCCAGCAGCCAAGACAGGGGGGACTACGAGCAGTACTTC. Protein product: CASSQDRGDYEQYF.

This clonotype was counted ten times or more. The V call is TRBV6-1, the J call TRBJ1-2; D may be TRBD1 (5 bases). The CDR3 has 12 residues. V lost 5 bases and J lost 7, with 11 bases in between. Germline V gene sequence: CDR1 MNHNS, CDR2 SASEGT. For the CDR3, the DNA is TGTGCCAGCAGTACAGGTGAAAGTGGCTACACCTTC. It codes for CASSTGESGYTF.

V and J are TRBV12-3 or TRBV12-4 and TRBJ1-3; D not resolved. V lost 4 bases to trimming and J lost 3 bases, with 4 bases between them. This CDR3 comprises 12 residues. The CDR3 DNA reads TGTGCCAGCAGTTACTATGGAAACACCATATATTTT. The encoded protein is CASSYYGNTIYF.

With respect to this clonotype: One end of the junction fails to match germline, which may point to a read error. The CDR3, as DNA: TGCAGTGCGAGAGGGCTAGCGGGAGGTACGAATGAGCAGTTCTTC. It specifies CSARGLAGGTNEQFF. The V gene is TRBV20-1, the J gene TRBJ2-1; TRBD2 aligns across 11 bases. Germline V CDR1 and CDR2: DFQATT, SNEGSKA (reference sequence). The CDR3 contains 15 residues.

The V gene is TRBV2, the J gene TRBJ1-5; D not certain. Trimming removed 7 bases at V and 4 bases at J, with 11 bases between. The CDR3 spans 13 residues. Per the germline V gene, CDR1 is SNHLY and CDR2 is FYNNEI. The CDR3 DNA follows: TGTGCCAGCACCCTGGAAATTAATCAGCCCCAGCATTTT. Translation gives CASTLEINQPQHF.

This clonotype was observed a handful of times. The CDR3 loop is CASSLAVFGTGNTIYF. In DNA, the CDR3 is TGTGCCAGCAGCTTGGCGGTTTTCGGAACCGGAAACACCATATATTTT. The chain recombines TRBV5-6 with TRBJ1-3; unclear D gene. The germline V and J ends were trimmed by 0 bases and 4 bases, with 14 bases remaining between them. Germline CDR1 is SGHDT and CDR2 is YYEEEE. The CDR3 has 16 amino acids.

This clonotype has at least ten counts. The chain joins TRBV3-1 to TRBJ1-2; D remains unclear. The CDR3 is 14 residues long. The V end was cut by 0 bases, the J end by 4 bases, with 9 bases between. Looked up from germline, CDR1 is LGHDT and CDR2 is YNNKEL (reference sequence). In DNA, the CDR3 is TGTGCCAGCAGCCAAGATCTTAGCGGCTATGGCTACACCTTC. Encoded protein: CASSQDLSGYGYTF.

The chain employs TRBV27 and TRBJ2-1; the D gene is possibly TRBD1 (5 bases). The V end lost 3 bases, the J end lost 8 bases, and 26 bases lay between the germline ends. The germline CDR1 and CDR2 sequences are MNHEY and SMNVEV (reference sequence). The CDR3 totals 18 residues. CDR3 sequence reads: CASSFSPATYNRSHEQFF. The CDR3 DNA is TGTGCCAGCAGTTTTTCCCCAGCGACGTACAACAGGAGCCATGAGCAGTTCTTC.

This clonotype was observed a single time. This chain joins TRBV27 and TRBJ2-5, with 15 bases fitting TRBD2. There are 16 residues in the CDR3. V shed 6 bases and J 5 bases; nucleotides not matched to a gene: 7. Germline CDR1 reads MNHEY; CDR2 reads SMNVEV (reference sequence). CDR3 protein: CASSDGTSGGSETQYF. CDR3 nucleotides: TGTGCCAGCAGCGACGGGACTAGCGGGGGGTCGGAGACCCAGTACTTC.

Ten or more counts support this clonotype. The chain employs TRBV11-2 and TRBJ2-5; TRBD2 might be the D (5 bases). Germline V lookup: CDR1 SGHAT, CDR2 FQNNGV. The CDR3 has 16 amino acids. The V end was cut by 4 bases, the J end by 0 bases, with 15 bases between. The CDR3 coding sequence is TGTGCCAGCAGCTCCCCGGGAAGGCCTCACCAAGAGACCCAGTACTTC. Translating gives CASSSPGRPHQETQYF. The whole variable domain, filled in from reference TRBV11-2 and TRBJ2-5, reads EAGVAQSPRYKIIEKRQSVAFWCNPISGHATLYWYQQILGQGPKLLIQFQNNGVVDDSQLPKDRFSAERLKGVDSTLKIQPAKLEDSAVYLCASSSPGRPHQETQYFGPGTRLLVL.

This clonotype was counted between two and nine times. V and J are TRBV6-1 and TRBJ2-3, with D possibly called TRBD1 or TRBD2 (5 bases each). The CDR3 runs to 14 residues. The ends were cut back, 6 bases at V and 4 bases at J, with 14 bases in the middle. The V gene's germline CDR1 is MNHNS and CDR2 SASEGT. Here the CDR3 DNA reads TGTGCCAGCAGGGGGACGATAGGGGCAGATACGCAGTATTTT. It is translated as CASRGTIGADTQYF.

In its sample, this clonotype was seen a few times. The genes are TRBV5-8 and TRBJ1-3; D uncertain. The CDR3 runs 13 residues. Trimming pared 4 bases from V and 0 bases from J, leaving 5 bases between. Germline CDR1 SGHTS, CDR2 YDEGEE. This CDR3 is CASSADSGNTIYF. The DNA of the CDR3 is TGTGCCAGCAGCGCGGACTCTGGAAACACCATATATTTT.

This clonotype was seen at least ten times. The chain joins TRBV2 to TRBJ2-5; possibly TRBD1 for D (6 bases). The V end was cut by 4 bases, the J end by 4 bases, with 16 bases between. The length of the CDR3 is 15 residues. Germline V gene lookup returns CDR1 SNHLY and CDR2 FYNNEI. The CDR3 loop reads CASSGQTGILETQYF. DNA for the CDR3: TGTGCCAGCAGTGGACAAACAGGGATCTTAGAGACCCAGTACTTC.